Reported below is one T cell receptor (beta chain). V gave up 5 bases and J gave up 3 bases; unmatched junction bases: 15. The CDR3 covers 17 residues. Germline V CDR1 and CDR2: SGHVS, FNYEAQ. Repertoires were generated with immunoSEQ multiplex PCR, while TCRdb's copy carries only in-frame clones and drops some. The table has hundreds of thousands of clones, 70% to 90% seen once. The sample originates from a study of shared T cell receptors in the human thymus. Separately, the same data were catalogued under a study of human thymus T cells. From that paper: Corrective surgery for congenital heart defects was being performed on the healthy Finnish infants who served as donors. Resections were taken during corrective heart surgery, and the thymus tissue came from these. What appeared biased in thymic and blood repertoires was the usage of V and J genes. Related research has reported that thymic repertoires overlap highly among unrelated individuals.

The V and J genes are TRBV7-6 and TRBJ1-1, with 7 bases that match TRBD1. The source material was thymocytes. This clonotype was obtained from a boy under two years old with a congenital heart defect. CDR3 protein: CASSRGPGGVVDTEAFF. The CDR3 coding sequence is TGTGCCAGCAGCCGAGGCCCAGGGGGAGTAGTGGACACTGAAGCTTTCTTT.